This TCR beta chain came from a study of shared clonotypes between healthy human individuals. Study observations and caveats: Shared across a few donors were roughly 4.7% of the naive CD4 clonotypes. Though the depth was large, rarefaction showed that sorted-subset sequencing was incomplete.

From germline, CDR1 is SGHRS and CDR2 YFSETQ. The CDR3 sequence is 15 residues long. Trimming removed 2 bases from V and 0 bases from J, with 9 bases in between. Donors were healthy HIV-negative adults without recently reported acute infections or vaccinations. A note on this clone: Its target is not known.

In the sorted-subset replicate PCRs, 150 to 250 ng DNA, roughly 29,000 T cell genomes, was used. Sequencing was performed with immunoSEQ multiplex PCR; in TCRdb, only in-frame clones are kept and a portion is missing. The table records 95,000 to 120,000 clones, around 68% of them present only once. This chain connects TRBV5-1 to TRBJ1-5; possibly TRBD1 for D (6 bases). This receptor was identified in a woman in her 30s in good health. Sequences were obtained from memory CD8+ T cells sorted from blood. Noted subset: CD45RO+ cells pooled with CCR7-negative TemRA cells. The CDR3 DNA sequence: TGCGCCAGCAGCTTAGGGGGTTATAGCAATCAGCCCCAGCATTTT. Protein sequence: CASSLGGYSNQPQHF.